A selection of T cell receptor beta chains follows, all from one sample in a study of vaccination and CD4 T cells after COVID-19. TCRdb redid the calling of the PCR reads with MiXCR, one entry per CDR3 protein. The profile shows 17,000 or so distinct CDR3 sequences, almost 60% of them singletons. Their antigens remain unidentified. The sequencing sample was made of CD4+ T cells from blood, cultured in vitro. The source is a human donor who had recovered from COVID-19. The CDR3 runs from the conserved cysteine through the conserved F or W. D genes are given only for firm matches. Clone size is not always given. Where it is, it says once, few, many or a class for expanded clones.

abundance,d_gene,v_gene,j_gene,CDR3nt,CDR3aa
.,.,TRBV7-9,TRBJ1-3,TGTGCCAGCAGCTCTAGCCCAGGCGTGGGTTCTGGAAACACCATATATTTT,CASSSSPGVGSGNTIYF
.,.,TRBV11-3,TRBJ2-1,TGTGCCAGCAGCTTATATGTGGGCGTAACTGAGCAGTTCTTC,CASSLYVGVTEQFF
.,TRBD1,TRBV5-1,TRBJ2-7,TGCGCCAGCAGCCCCGGGACAGGGATCCACGAGCAGTACTTC,CASSPGTGIHEQYF
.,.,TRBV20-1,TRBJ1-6,TGCAGTGCTAGAGCTCCCCAATCACCCCTCCACTTT,CSARAPQSPLHF
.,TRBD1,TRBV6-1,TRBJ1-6,TGTGCCAGCAGTCGGGACAGCGCGAGGAATTCACCCCTCCACTTT,CASSRDSARNSPLHF
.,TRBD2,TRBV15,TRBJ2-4,TGTGCCACCAGCAGAGCAAGACTAGCGGGAGGGCACATTCAGTACTTC,CATSRARLAGGHIQYF
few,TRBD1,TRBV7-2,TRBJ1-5,TGTGCCAGCAGCTTAGAGGGGGTAGTGGCGGGGACAGGGGATAGCAATCAGCCCCAGCATTTT,CASSLEGVVAGTGDSNQPQHF
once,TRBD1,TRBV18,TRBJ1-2,TGTGCCAGCTCACCACCGACAGGGGCTAACTATGGCTACACCTTC,CASSPPTGANYGYTF
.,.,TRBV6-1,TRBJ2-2,TGTGCCAACAAGGACAGGAACACCGGGGAGCTGTTTTTT,CANKDRNTGELFF
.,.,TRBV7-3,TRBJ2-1,TGTGCCAGCAGCTTATATGGGGGCTTTAAATTCTTC,CASSLYGGFKFF
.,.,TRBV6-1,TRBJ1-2,TGTGCCAGTGGTACCAACTATGGCTACACCTTC,CASGTNYGYTF
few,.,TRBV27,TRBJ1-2,TGTGCCAGCAGTTCCGGGACAACCCGGAGCTACACCTTC,CASSSGTTRSYTF
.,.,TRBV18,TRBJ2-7,TGTGCCAGCTCTCGGGGCCTATTAGACGTCGAGCAGTACTTC,CASSRGLLDVEQYF
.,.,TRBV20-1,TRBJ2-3,TGCAGTGCTAGTCTACTAGGAGGGCCTAGCACAGATACGCAGTATTTT,CSASLLGGPSTDTQYF
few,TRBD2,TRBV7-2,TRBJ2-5,TGTGCCAGCAGCCCGCGGGGGATGCTTATGGAGACCCAGTACTTC,CASSPRGMLMETQYF
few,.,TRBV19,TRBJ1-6,TGTGCCAGTAGTTTGAGGACGGAGTATAATTCACCCCTCCACTTT,CASSLRTEYNSPLHF
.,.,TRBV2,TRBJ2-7,TGTGCCAGCAGTCGGACAGAGCCCTACGAGCAGTACTTC,CASSRTEPYEQYF
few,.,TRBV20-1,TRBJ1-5,TGCAGTGCTCGTGTAGACCTCAATCAGCCCCAGCATTTT,CSARVDLNQPQHF
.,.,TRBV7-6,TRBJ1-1,TGTGCCAGCAGCAGACCGGGACGGATGAACACTGAAGCTTTCTTT,CASSRPGRMNTEAFF
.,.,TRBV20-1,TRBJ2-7,TGCAGTGCTAGAGACGTCTGGAACTCCTACGAGCAGTACTTC,CSARDVWNSYEQYF
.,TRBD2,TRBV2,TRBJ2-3,TGTGCCAGCAGTGGTCATGGCGGGGGGGCCGCAGATACGCAGTATTTT,CASSGHGGGAADTQYF
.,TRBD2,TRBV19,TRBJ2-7,TGTGCCAGTAGTATAGCGGGAGGTGGCGAGCAGTACTTC,CASSIAGGGEQYF
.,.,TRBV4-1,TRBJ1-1,TGCGCCAGCAGCCTTCAGGGTTCCTACACTGAAGCTTTCTTT,CASSLQGSYTEAFF
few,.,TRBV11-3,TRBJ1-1,TGTGCCAGCAGCCCCGGAGGGTCGGGGAACACTGAAGCTTTCTTT,CASSPGGSGNTEAFF
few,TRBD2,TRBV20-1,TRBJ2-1,TGCAGTGCTCAACTAGCGAGGTCCTACAATGAGCAGTTCTTC,CSAQLARSYNEQFF
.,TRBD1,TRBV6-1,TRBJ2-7,TGTGCCAGCATTCTAGAGCCGGGACAGGTCAGTGAGCAGTACTTC,CASILEPGQVSEQYF
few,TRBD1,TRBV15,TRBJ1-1,TGTGCCACCAGCAGGGCCGGACAGGGAGGGAACACTGAAGCTTTCTTT,CATSRAGQGGNTEAFF
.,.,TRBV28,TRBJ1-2,TGTGCCAGCAGTTTCAGGGGAGGGTATGGCTACACCTTC,CASSFRGGYGYTF
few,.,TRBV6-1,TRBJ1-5,TGTGCCAGCGGGGGACAGCCCCAGCATTTT,CASGGQPQHF
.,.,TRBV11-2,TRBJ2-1,TGTGCCAGCAGCTTAGTTCGGGACAATGAGCAGTTCTTC,CASSLVRDNEQFF
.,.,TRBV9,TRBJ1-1,TGTGCCAGCAGCGTTACAGTGAACACTGAAGCTTTCTTT,CASSVTVNTEAFF
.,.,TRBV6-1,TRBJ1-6,TGTGCCAGCAGAGGTCAAGGGTTATATAATTCACCCCTCCACTTT,CASRGQGLYNSPLHF
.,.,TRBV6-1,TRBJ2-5,TGTGCCAGCGGTAGACCGGTTCGAGAGACTCAGTACTTC,CASGRPVRETQYF
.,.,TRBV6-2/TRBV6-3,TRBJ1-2,TGTGCCAGCAGCAGCCCGGGCAGGGGTTTTGGTGGCTACACCTTC,CASSSPGRGFGGYTF
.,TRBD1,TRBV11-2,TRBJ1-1,TGTGCCAGCAGCCCATCGGGACAGGTTAACACTGAAGCTTTCTTT,CASSPSGQVNTEAFF
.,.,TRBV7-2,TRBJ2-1,TGTGCCAGCAGCTTAGTCCAGGGGTTATCCTACAATGAGCAGTTCTTC,CASSLVQGLSYNEQFF
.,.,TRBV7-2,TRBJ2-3,TGTGCCAGCAGCTCCACTTCGGTCCTCCCAGATACGCAGTATTTT,CASSSTSVLPDTQYF
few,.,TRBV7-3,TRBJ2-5,TGTGCCAGCAGCTCCTCAGGGGCTGTCCAAGAGACCCAGTACTTC,CASSSSGAVQETQYF
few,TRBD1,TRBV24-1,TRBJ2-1,TGTGCCACCAGTGATTCCCATACAGGGGGCCAAAACAATGAGCAGTTCTTC,CATSDSHTGGQNNEQFF
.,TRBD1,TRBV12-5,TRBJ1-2,TGTGCTAGTGTAAGGGACAGTGGTTATGGCTACACCTTC,CASVRDSGYGYTF
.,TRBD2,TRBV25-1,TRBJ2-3,TGTGCCAGCAGTGACCCGAGACTAGCGGGCACAGATACGCAGTATTTT,CASSDPRLAGTDTQYF
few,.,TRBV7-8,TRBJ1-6,TGTGCCAGCAGCTTATTGGCAGGGGTCTCACCCCTCCACTTT,CASSLLAGVSPLHF